This T cell receptor (beta chain) was recorded in a study of immune heterogeneity within non-small cell lung tumors. The CDR3 runs to 13 residues. CDR1 and CDR2 from the germline V gene are MGHRA and YSYEKL. Trimming pared 3 bases from V and 6 bases from J, leaving 11 bases between. Template came from bulk tumor genomic DNA, at 600 ng per sample. Every primary tumor yielded several biopsies, spaced far apart, that were taken during surgery. Curative operations were performed on patients who had untreated, newly diagnosed non-small cell lung cancer. The TCR beta CDR3 region underwent multiplex PCR amplification with 32 V and 13 J primers. TCRdb re-called the multiplex PCR reads with MiXCR, one entry per CDR3 protein. Of 2,500 to 3,000 distinct CDR3 sequences listed, roughly 18% are singletons.

This rearrangement joins TRBV4-1 to TRBJ1-1; D gene unclear. Sequencing was carried out using lung tumor tissue. The TCR comes from a woman between 50 and 59 years old with non-small cell lung cancer. This chain's CDR3 is CASSQTEWPEAFF. The DNA of the CDR3 is TGCGCCAGCAGCCAGACCGAATGGCCTGAAGCTTTCTTT.